What follows are 7 T cell receptor beta chains derived from one specimen sequenced in a study of T cell responses to AZD1222 COVID-19 vaccine. Assay used: immunoSEQ multiplex PCR; TCRdb lists only in-frame clones, some missing. The table has approximately 130,000 clones, roughly 90% seen once. The material was peripheral blood, obtained on day 0 of AZD1222 vaccination. The receptors originated from an adult in good health.

The chain is built from TRBV4-3 and TRBJ1-1, with TRBD1 matching over 9 bases. V gave up 4 bases and J gave up 5 bases; unmatched junction bases: 8. The CDR3 loop spans 15 amino acids. The germline CDR1 and CDR2 sequences are LGHNA and YSLEER. The CDR3 loop reads CASSPRTGVGTEAFF. CDR3 sequence (DNA): TGCGCCAGCAGCCCTAGGACAGGGGTCGGGACTGAAGCTTTCTTT.

The chain carries TRBV5-1 and TRBJ2-2; 10 bases map to TRBD1. Germline V lookup: CDR1 SGHRS, CDR2 YFSETQ. V was pared by 1 base and J by 3 bases, with 12 bases of the junction left unmatched. The length of the CDR3 is 19 residues. DNA for the CDR3: TGCGCCAGCAGCTTGTTAATATCGAGGGACAGGGGAGACACCGGGGAGCTGTTTTTT. Its protein is CASSLLISRDRGDTGELFF. The full variable domain, its missing parts supplied by reference TRBV5-1 and TRBJ2-2, is KAGVTQTPRYLIKTRGQQVTLSCSPISGHRSVSWYQQTPGQGLQFLFEYFSETQRNKGNFPGRFSGRQFSNSRSEMNVSTLELGDSALYLCASSLLISRDRGDTGELFFGEGSRLTVL.

Here the CDR3 DNA reads TGTGCCAGCAGCTTAGGTGGCAGGGGGAAGCATCAGCCCCAGCATTTT. It translates to CASSLGGRGKHQPQHF. The rearrangement uses TRBV7-2 and TRBJ1-5; 7 positions match TRBD1. V was pared by 1 base and J by 5 bases, with 8 bases of the junction left unmatched. The CDR3 totals 16 residues. The germline gives CDR1 SGHTA, CDR2 FQGNSA.

The chain is built from TRBV23-1 and TRBJ2-1; a possible D gene is TRBD1 (5 bases). TRBV23-1 is placed among ORFs of uncertain function. Trimming removed 0 bases at V and 0 bases at J, with 15 bases between. The CDR3 extends over 18 amino acids. The CDR3 region has the DNA TGCGCCAGCAGTCAATCCGATGACAGCCAGAGCTCCTACAATGAGCAGTTCTTC. Translation gives CASSQSDDSQSSYNEQFF.

V gene TRBV6-1 combines with J gene TRBJ1-5; D not resolved. V lost 1 base and J 5 bases, leaving 12 bases between the germline ends. Germline CDR1 MNHNS, CDR2 SASEGT. CDR3 size: 15 residues. CDR3 residues: CASSEEGYRDQPQHF. The DNA for the CDR3 is TGTGCCAGCAGTGAAGAGGGCTACCGCGATCAGCCCCAGCATTTT.

This chain joins TRBV3-1 (or the pseudogene TRBV3-2) and TRBJ2-1; TRBD2 might be the D (6 bases). Germline V gene sequence: CDR1 LGHDT, CDR2 YNNKEL (reference sequence). The CDR3 runs 13 residues. V was cut by 3 bases and J by 10 bases, with 13 bases left in between. CDR3 amino acids: CASSQVGGNEQFF. The CDR3 DNA reads TGTGCCAGCAGCCAGGTCGGAGGGAACGAGCAGTTCTTC.

This chain connects TRBV5-6 to TRBJ1-4, with a possible D match to TRBD1 (5 bases). The CDR3 contains 14 residues. Trimming removed 1 base at V and 3 bases at J, with 7 bases between. Germline CDR1 and CDR2: SGHDT and YYEEEE. Here the CDR3 DNA reads TGTGCCAGCAGCTTGTTCAGGGCTAATGAAAAACTGTTTTTT. Residues: CASSLFRANEKLFF.